The clone carrying this T cell receptor (beta chain) was counted once. The V gene end was trimmed by 5 bases and the J gene end by 5 bases; junction bases not matched to a gene: 4. Germline V gene data show CDR1 as SGHAT and CDR2 as FQNNGV. This CDR3 comprises 13 residues. This sample was included in a study of blood T cell repertoires in COVID-19. About the study: The United States, Italy and Spain provided the acute and convalescent COVID-19 samples. The cDNA or gDNA used as material had been derived from T cells, B-cell-depleted T cells, or PBMCs.

Study processing details: Cell counts per sample came from amplifying reference gene primers. Assay: immunoSEQ multiplex PCR; the TCRdb copy retains only in-frame clones and omits some. D and trimming come from the DNA, and the V and J calls and clone size come from that table. The table includes about 240,000 clones, more than 75% detected once. V is TRBV11-2 and J is TRBJ2-5; 8 bases agree with TRBD1. This clonotype originated in a woman in her sixties or seventies with active or convalescent COVID-19. Material: peripheral blood. CDR3: CASSPGDRETQYF. CDR3 coding DNA: TGTGCCAGCAGCCCAGGGGACAGGGAGACCCAGTACTTC.